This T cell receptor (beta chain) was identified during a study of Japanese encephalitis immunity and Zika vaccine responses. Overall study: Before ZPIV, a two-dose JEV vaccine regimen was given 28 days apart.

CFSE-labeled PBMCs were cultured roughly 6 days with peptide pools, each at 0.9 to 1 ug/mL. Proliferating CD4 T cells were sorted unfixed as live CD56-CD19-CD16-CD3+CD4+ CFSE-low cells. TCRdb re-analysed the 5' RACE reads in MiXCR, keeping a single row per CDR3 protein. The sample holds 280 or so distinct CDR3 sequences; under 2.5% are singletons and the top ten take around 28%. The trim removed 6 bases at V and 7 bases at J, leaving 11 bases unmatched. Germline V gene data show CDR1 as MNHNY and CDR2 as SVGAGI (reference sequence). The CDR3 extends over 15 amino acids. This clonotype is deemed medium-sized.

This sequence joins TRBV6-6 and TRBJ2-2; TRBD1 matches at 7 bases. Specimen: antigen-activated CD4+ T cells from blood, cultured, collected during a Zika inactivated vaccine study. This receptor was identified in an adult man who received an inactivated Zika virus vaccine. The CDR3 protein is CASSLPDRQGGELFF. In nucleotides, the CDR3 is TGTGCCAGCAGCTTACCGGACAGGCAAGGCGGGGAGCTGTTTTTT.